These 30 T cell receptor beta chains originate from one sample sequenced in a study of blood T cells in healthy people across ages. A second about 7 to 12 cycle PCR used barcoded and J-beta primers. TCRdb re-called the 5' RACE reads through MiXCR, storing one row per CDR3 protein. The sample records some 1,800,000 distinct CDR3 sequences, around 42% being singletons. Source material: blood. These receptors were collected from a human donor in good health.

The chain joins TRBV11-2 to TRBJ2-1, with TRBD2 as a possible D gene (6 bases). The V gene lost 5 bases and the J gene lost 9 bases, with 23 bases spanning the gap. CDR1 SGHAT and CDR2 FQNNGV come from the germline V gene. This CDR3 region has 16 residues. The CDR3: CASSPRGGRYSSEQFF. The CDR3, as DNA: TGTGCCAGCAGCCCTCGTGGGGGGAGGTATTCGAGTGAGCAGTTCTTC.

This clonotype was counted a few times. The junction shows a germline mismatch at one end, possibly a read error. The rearrangement uses TRBV10-3 and TRBJ2-3; D unresolved. Germline V gene data show CDR1 as ENHRY and CDR2 as SYGVKD. The CDR3 covers 15 residues. CDR3 coding DNA: TGTGCCATCAGTGAGCCAACAGTGAGCACAGATACGCGGTATTTT. Amino acid sequence: CAISEPTVSTDTRYF.

J is TRBJ1-4 and V is TRBV18, with 8 bases fitting TRBD1. From germline, CDR1 is KGHSH and CDR2 LQKENI. This CDR3 comprises 14 residues. J lost 7 bases, V lost 4 bases, and 5 bases had no gene match. The CDR3 here is CASSQDRVLEKLFF. The CDR3 bases are TGTGCCAGCTCACAGGACAGGGTCCTTGAAAAACTGTTTTTT.

This clonotype was observed a few times. The rearrangement links TRBV5-1 to TRBJ2-5, with D perhaps TRBD1 or TRBD2 (5 bases each). This CDR3 comprises 15 residues. Germline CDR1 is SGHRS and CDR2 is YFSETQ. Trimming removed 4 bases at V and 2 bases at J, with 15 bases between. The CDR3 region has the DNA TGCGCCAGCAGCATCCGCCGGGACCTACAAGAGACCCAGTACTTC. It specifies CASSIRRDLQETQYF.

The chain links TRBV7-2 to TRBJ2-1, with 8 bases lining up with TRBD2. The CDR3 sequence is 16 residues long. CDR1 and CDR2 from the germline V gene are SGHTA and FQGNSA. After removal of 3 bases from V and 3 bases from J, the junction contained 7 bases not matched to a gene. The CDR3 reads CASSFTPLAGYNEQFF. CDR3 nucleotides: TGTGCCAGCAGCTTTACCCCCCTAGCGGGCTACAATGAGCAGTTCTTC.

This clonotype was observed a handful of times. V gene TRBV4-1 combines with J gene TRBJ2-3; tentative D call: TRBD1 (5 bases). This CDR3 has 16 residues. The V and J ends lost 9 bases and 0 bases respectively, with 19 bases between them. CDR1 and CDR2 from the germline V gene are MGHRA and YSYEKL. CDR3 region: CASLLGPRSSTDTQYF. The CDR3 DNA follows: TGCGCCAGTCTTCTGGGGCCCAGATCCAGCACAGATACGCAGTATTTT.

The chain uses TRBV7-2 and TRBJ1-2; D remains ambiguous. Germline CDR1 is SGHTA and CDR2 is FQGNSA. Trimming removed 5 bases at V and 2 bases at J, with 15 bases between. CDR3 size: 15 residues. CDR3 protein: CASSPWGDHNYGYTF. DNA for the CDR3: TGTGCCAGCAGCCCATGGGGAGATCACAACTATGGCTACACCTTC.

The chain joins TRBV6-6 to TRBJ2-7, with a weak D call TRBD1 (6 bases). This CDR3 is built from 13 residues. Per the germline V gene, CDR1 is MNHNY and CDR2 is SVGAGI (reference sequence). The V end lost 5 bases, the J end lost 3 bases, and 11 bases lay between the germline ends. Written as DNA, the CDR3 is TGTGCCAGCAGTAAGGGGGAATACTACGAGCAGTACTTC. It specifies CASSKGEYYEQYF.

The chain is built from TRBV5-5 and TRBJ1-4, with D possibly TRBD1 on 5 matching bases. Germline CDR1 SGHKS, CDR2 YYEKEE (reference sequence). Trimming left V 3 bases short and J 10 bases short, with 16 bases between. The CDR3 contains 14 residues. CDR3: CASSSSSGRGKLFF. Here the CDR3 DNA reads TGTGCCAGCAGCTCATCGTCAGGGAGGGGAAAACTGTTTTTT.

Comments on this clonotype: Being one base from a much bigger clone, this may be a read error. This chain links TRBV20-1 with TRBJ2-1; weak D call: TRBD1 (6 bases). The CDR3 runs to 14 residues. Germline assignment: CDR1 DFQATT and CDR2 SNEGSKA (reference sequence). CDR3 sequence (DNA): TGCAGTGCTCAGGACAGTCGTCTAATCTATGAGCAGGTCTTC. This gives the protein CSAQDSRLIYEQVF.

This clonotype has a handful of counts. V usage is TRBV3-1 and J usage is TRBJ2-7; D might be TRBD1 (5 bases). The CDR3 covers 15 residues. The germline CDR1 and CDR2 sequences are LGHDT and YNNKEL (reference sequence). V was cut by 4 bases and J by 0 bases, with 13 bases left in between. The CDR3 DNA follows: TGTGCCAGCAGCCGAAACCTAGACAGCTCCTACGAGCAGTACTTC. Residues: CASSRNLDSSYEQYF.

This chain links TRBV28 with TRBJ2-7, with a tentative D call TRBD1 (6 bases). V lost 8 bases and J 3 bases, leaving 20 bases between the germline ends. This CDR3 is 15 amino acids long. Germline values: CDR1 MDHEN, CDR2 SYDVKM. CDR3: CASCLRGHAIYEQYF. CDR3 nucleotides: TGTGCCAGCTGCCTTAGGGGACACGCGATCTACGAGCAGTACTTC.

Remarks on this clonotype: One junction end does not reproduce the germline sequence, and a read error may be involved. This rearrangement joins TRBV15 to TRBJ1-2; D is uncertain. CDR1 LNHNV and CDR2 YYDKDF come from the germline V gene (reference sequence). The CDR3 runs to 12 residues. The CDR3 reads CATSRAQGGYTF. The CDR3 DNA reads as TGCGCCACCAGCAGAGCCCAAGGAGGCTACACCTTC.

This clonotype was found a few times. V gene TRBV20-1 combines with J gene TRBJ1-2, with 9 bases identical to TRBD1. The CDR3 consists of 16 residues. Per the germline V gene, CDR1 is DFQATT and CDR2 is SNEGSKA (reference sequence). V lost 1 base to trimming and J lost 6 bases; unmatched junction nucleotides: 12. CDR3 sequence: CSARAIQGASVHGYTF. The CDR3 nucleotides are TGCAGTGCTAGAGCGATACAGGGGGCGTCTGTTCATGGCTACACCTTC.

This clonotype has ten or more counts. The gene calls are TRBV29-1 and TRBJ2-5; 9 bases map to TRBD2. The CDR3 totals 13 residues. The V gene end was trimmed by 5 bases and the J gene end by 3 bases; junction bases not matched to a gene: 4. Germline assignment: CDR1 SQVTM and CDR2 ANQGSEA. CDR3 amino acids: CSVQTSGEETQYF. The CDR3 bases are TGCAGCGTTCAGACTAGCGGAGAAGAGACCCAGTACTTC.

The chain uses TRBV5-1 and TRBJ2-1; 8 positions match TRBD2. Germline CDR1 is SGHRS and CDR2 is YFSETQ. The CDR3 runs to 15 residues. V was pared by 2 bases and J by 6 bases, with 7 bases of the junction left unmatched. CDR3 protein: CASSFKAGEPNEQFF. The CDR3 DNA reads as TGCGCCAGCAGCTTTAAAGCGGGGGAGCCCAATGAGCAGTTCTTC.

This clonotype has at least ten counts. The chain joins TRBV7-2 to TRBJ2-1; TRBD2 matches 11 bases. J lost 4 bases, V lost 5 bases, and 1 base had no gene match. CDR3 length: 14 amino acids. Germline CDR1 is SGHTA and CDR2 is FQGNSA. CDR3 in DNA: TGTGCCAGCAGCCGGACTAGCGGGTACAATGAGCAGTTCTTC. Protein product: CASSRTSGYNEQFF.

The chain carries TRBV15 and TRBJ1-2, with D possibly TRBD1 on 6 matching bases. With 0 bases removed from V and 8 bases from J, the gap between germline ends came to 25 bases. CDR1 is LNHNV, CDR2 YYDKDF, per germline (reference sequence). CDR3 length: 18 residues. The CDR3 protein is CATSRDLLFTGGSRGYTF. CDR3 nucleotide sequence: TGTGCCACCAGCAGAGATTTATTATTTACCGGGGGCAGCAGGGGCTACACCTTC.

This clonotype occurred a few times. The chain has TRBV9 and TRBJ2-1; TRBD2 aligns across 8 bases. This CDR3 region has 17 residues. The V gene end was trimmed by 0 bases and the J gene end by 5 bases; junction bases not matched to a gene: 10. Germline loops: CDR1 SGDLS, CDR2 YYNGEE. The CDR3 sequence: CASSVVGVSGGHNEQFF. The DNA for the CDR3 is TGTGCCAGCAGCGTAGTAGGTGTGAGCGGGGGACACAATGAGCAGTTCTTC.

This clonotype was detected only a few times. The J gene is TRBJ1-6, the V gene TRBV10-3, with D maybe TRBD1 (6 bases). Trimming removed 6 bases from V and 7 bases from J, with 16 bases in between. CDR1 and CDR2 (germline): ENHRY, SYGVKD. The CDR3 consists of 15 residues. This CDR3 reads CAISLTTGRNSPLHF. CDR3 bases: TGTGCCATCAGCCTTACTACAGGGAGAAATTCACCCCTCCACTTT.

The chain employs TRBV6-6 and TRBJ2-7; D could derive from TRBD1 or TRBD2 (5 bases each). Trimming pared 0 bases from V and 5 bases from J, leaving 8 bases between. The CDR3 sequence is 13 residues long. Germline lookup yields CDR1 MNHNY and CDR2 SVGAGI (reference sequence). In DNA form, the CDR3 reads TGTGCCAGCAGTTACTCGGTGGGGGACGAGCAGTACTTC. Encoded protein: CASSYSVGDEQYF.

The J gene is TRBJ2-1, the V gene TRBV6-2 or TRBV6-3, with D hard to call. Trimming shortened V by 3 bases and J by 6 bases, and 12 bases separated the two germline ends. The CDR3 runs to 14 residues. CDR1 is MNHEY and CDR2 is SVGEGT in the germline V gene. The CDR3 region has the DNA TGTGCCAGCAGTTATTCGCGGCACTTCAATGAGCAGTTCTTC. This gives the protein CASSYSRHFNEQFF.

This clonotype came up a few times. The V and J genes are TRBV29-1 and TRBJ2-3; possible D gene TRBD1, 5 bases. The CDR3 sequence is 13 residues long. V was clipped by 6 bases and J by 2 bases, with 12 bases between them. Germline CDR1 reads SQVTM; CDR2 reads ANQGSEA. CDR3 region: CSVKGVLTDTQYF. The CDR3 DNA is TGCAGCGTGAAAGGGGTTCTCACAGATACGCAGTATTTT.

The chain uses TRBV12-3 or TRBV12-4 and TRBJ1-2, with D uncertain. V was clipped by 2 bases and J by 0 bases, with 4 bases between them. The CDR3 consists of 13 residues. This CDR3 reads CASSLHTNYGYTF. CDR3 nucleotides: TGTGCCAGCAGTTTACACACTAACTATGGCTACACCTTC.

The gene calls are TRBV20-1 and TRBJ2-5; the D gene is possibly TRBD1 (6 bases). This CDR3 is 13 amino acids long. V shed 4 bases and J shed 2 bases, with 11 bases lying between them. CDR1 is DFQATT, CDR2 SNEGSKA, per germline (reference sequence). The CDR3 reads CSATTDRQETQYF. CDR3 coding DNA: TGCAGTGCTACCACGGACAGACAAGAGACCCAGTACTTC.

The chain joins TRBV28 to TRBJ2-5, with D maybe TRBD2 (7 bases). The DNA end is a closer match to TRBJ2-7, so the J assignment may be wrong. The V gene's germline CDR1 is MDHEN and CDR2 SYDVKM. CDR3 length: 16 amino acids. CDR3 sequence reads: CASSFVAGAGDYEQYF. Here the CDR3 DNA reads TGTGCCAGCAGTTTTGTTGCGGGGGCGGGGGACTACGAGCAGTACTTC.

This clonotype appeared a few times. This chain uses TRBV29-1 with TRBJ2-3; D remains unclear. The CDR3 has 12 amino acids. CDR1 and CDR2 from the germline V gene are SQVTM and ANQGSEA. The germline V and J ends were trimmed by 6 bases and 0 bases, with 7 bases remaining between them. CDR3 loop: CSVRRSTDTQYF. The CDR3 DNA follows: TGCAGCGTACGGAGAAGCACAGATACGCAGTATTTT.

This clonotype was detected only a few times. This chain links TRBV5-8 with TRBJ2-7, with D possibly matching TRBD2 (6 bases). This CDR3 comprises 15 residues. The V gene's germline CDR1 is SGHTS and CDR2 YDEGEE. V was trimmed by 4 bases and J by 1 base, leaving 15 bases between them. As DNA, the CDR3 is TGTGCCAGCAGCCCCTGGGGGGTTCGATCCTACGAGCAGTACTTC. It translates to CASSPWGVRSYEQYF.

This chain joins TRBV20-1 and TRBJ2-5, with 12 bases fitting TRBD2. CDR1 and CDR2 (germline): DFQATT, SNEGSKA (reference sequence). The CDR3 length is 17 residues. With 3 bases clipped from V and 0 bases from J, the junction kept 8 bases outside the gene matches. DNA of the CDR3: TGCAGTGCTAGTCGACTAGCGGGGGATTTTTACCAAGAGACCCAGTACTTC. This gives the protein CSASRLAGDFYQETQYF.

This chain joins TRBV29-1 and TRBJ1-1, with no clear D. Trimming pared 5 bases from V and 11 bases from J, leaving 21 bases between. The CDR3 runs 13 residues. Germline V gene lookup returns CDR1 SQVTM and CDR2 ANQGSEA. This CDR3 reads CSVYHPDKTVAFF. Written as DNA, the CDR3 is TGCAGCGTTTATCACCCCGATAAGACGGTCGCTTTCTTT.